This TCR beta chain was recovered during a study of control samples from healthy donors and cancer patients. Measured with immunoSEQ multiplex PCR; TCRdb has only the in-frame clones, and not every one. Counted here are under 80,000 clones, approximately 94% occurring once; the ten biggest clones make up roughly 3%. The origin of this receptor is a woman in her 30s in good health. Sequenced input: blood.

DNA of the CDR3: TGTGCCAGCAGCTCCGGGACAGCAAACACCGGGGAGCTGTTTTTT. This encodes CASSSGTANTGELFF. This chain joins TRBV5-5 and TRBJ2-2; 7 positions match TRBD1. The germline V gene has CDR1 SGHKS and CDR2 YYEKEE (reference sequence). CDR3 size: 15 residues. V was pared by 3 bases and J by 2 bases, with 4 bases of the junction left unmatched.